A single sample gave rise to the 29 T cell receptor beta chains below, sequenced in a study of radiation and T cells in renal cell carcinoma. Regarding time point: blood 2 weeks post-SBRT. Treatment reported: 15 Gy SBRT to primary tumor, nephrectomy 4 weeks later. Only in-frame clones appear in the TCRdb table, and some are missing; sequencing was by immunoSEQ multiplex PCR. Of roughly 49,000 clones listed, around three quarters are singletons. Sequencing used blood, obtained from a patient whose treatment included radiotherapy and nephrectomy. These receptors all stem from an older woman with renal cell carcinoma.

The chain links TRBV5-8 to TRBJ2-3; 10 bases are a match to TRBD2. With 3 bases clipped from V and 2 bases from J, the junction kept 3 bases outside the gene matches. Looked up from germline, CDR1 is SGHTS and CDR2 is YDEGEE. There are 15 residues in the CDR3. The CDR3 DNA follows: TGTGCCAGCAGCTCAGGACTAGCGGTCACAGATACGCAGTATTTT. Its translation: CASSSGLAVTDTQYF.

Here the CDR3 reads CASRGTENTEAFF. The CDR3 DNA follows: TGTGCCAGCAGGGGGACGGAGAACACTGAAGCTTTCTTT. The rearrangement joins TRBV5-5 to TRBJ1-1; possible D gene TRBD1, 5 bases. Trimming removed 5 bases from V and 1 base from J, with 9 bases in between. Germline lookup yields CDR1 SGHKS and CDR2 YYEKEE (reference sequence). The CDR3 runs 13 residues.

CDR3 residues: CASSPQASNTEAFF. In DNA, the CDR3 is TGTGCCAGCTCACCACAGGCGTCGAACACTGAAGCTTTCTTT. The rearrangement joins TRBV18 to TRBJ1-1; D unclear. This CDR3 region has 14 residues. The V gene lost 1 base and the J gene lost 1 base, with 7 bases spanning the gap. The germline gives CDR1 KGHSH, CDR2 LQKENI.

This chain joins TRBV5-8 and TRBJ1-6, with TRBD1 matching over 10 bases. This CDR3 region has 17 residues. Unmatched junction bases numbered 10, after V lost 4 bases and J lost 6 bases. Germline V CDR1 and CDR2: SGHTS, YDEGEE. CDR3 sequence (DNA): TGTGCCAGCAGCCTTGGGACAGGGACAGGGGTTAATTCACCCCTCCACTTT. Amino acid sequence: CASSLGTGTGVNSPLHF.

The chain uses TRBV6-1 and TRBJ2-7; a weak D match, TRBD2 (6 bases). CDR3 size: 13 residues. Germline lookup yields CDR1 MNHNS and CDR2 SASEGT. V gave up 8 bases and J gave up 0 bases, with 11 bases separating them. The CDR3 loop reads CASAGLSSYEQYF. CDR3 sequence (DNA): TGTGCCAGCGCGGGACTTAGCTCCTACGAGCAGTACTTC.

V gene TRBV6-1 combines with J gene TRBJ2-5; D possibly corresponds to TRBD2 (7 bases). This CDR3 comprises 17 residues. Trimming removed 0 bases at V and 2 bases at J, with 16 bases between. Looked up from germline, CDR1 is MNHNS and CDR2 is SASEGT. The CDR3 DNA reads TGTGCCAGCAGTGAAGCTAAGGGGGGGGCCCTTCAAGAGACCCAGTACTTC. Amino acid sequence: CASSEAKGGALQETQYF.

The V gene is TRBV27, the J gene TRBJ2-6, with D possibly matching TRBD1 (5 bases). Trimming pared 6 bases from V and 1 base from J, leaving 7 bases between. The CDR3 loop spans 14 amino acids. The V gene's germline CDR1 is MNHEY and CDR2 SMNVEV (reference sequence). CDR3 sequence reads: CASSRDSGANVLTF. CDR3 in DNA: TGTGCCAGCAGCAGGGATTCTGGGGCCAACGTCCTGACTTTC.

The J gene is TRBJ1-3, the V gene TRBV7-9; D call uncertain. Germline V gives CDR1 SEHNR, CDR2 FQNEAQ (reference sequence). The CDR3 contains 17 residues. With 1 base removed from V and 4 bases from J, the gap between germline ends came to 17 bases. DNA of the CDR3: TGTGCCAGCAGCTTAGAGGTACAAGCCGGTATCGGAAACACCATATATTTT. Amino acid sequence: CASSLEVQAGIGNTIYF.

This clone came up a few times. The chain uses TRBV5-1 and TRBJ2-6, with D perhaps assigned TRBD1 or TRBD2 (6 bases each). Trimming removed 0 bases at V and 2 bases at J, with 15 bases between. Germline CDR1 is SGHRS and CDR2 is YFSETQ. The CDR3 runs to 18 residues. The CDR3 protein is CASSLAGLQGAGANVLTF. The CDR3 DNA reads as TGCGCCAGCAGCTTGGCAGGACTACAGGGCGCTGGGGCCAACGTCCTGACTTTC.

The chain couples TRBV5-1 to TRBJ2-1; 8 nucleotides align to TRBD2. Germline-derived CDR1 and CDR2 are SGHRS and YFSETQ. CDR3 length: 16 residues. V dropped 0 bases and J dropped 0; count of bases not matched to a gene: 2. The CDR3 reads CASSLAGGSSYNEQFF. Here the CDR3 DNA reads TGCGCCAGCAGCTTGGCGGGAGGGAGCTCCTACAATGAGCAGTTCTTC.

V gene TRBV9 combines with J gene TRBJ1-4, with D possibly being TRBD1 (6 bases). The CDR3 has 15 amino acids. Germline V gene lookup returns CDR1 SGDLS and CDR2 YYNGEE. Deletions cut 4 bases from V and 5 bases from J, with 15 bases between. In DNA form, the CDR3 reads TGTGCCAGCAGCAGAGGAGGACAGATAAATGAAAAACTGTTTTTT. Translating gives CASSRGGQINEKLFF.

The chain is built from TRBV6-5 and TRBJ2-1, with 10 positions matching TRBD2. Germline trimming cut 5 bases from V and 4 bases from J; bases unmatched to any gene: 5. The CDR3 totals 15 residues. Germline V CDR1 and CDR2: MNHEY, SVGAGI. CDR3 nucleotide sequence: TGTGCCAGCAGTAAAAGCGGGGGGGTTTACAATGAGCAGTTCTTC. This sequence encodes CASSKSGGVYNEQFF.

The chain recombines TRBV29-1 with TRBJ2-1; possibly TRBD2 for D (6 bases). Germline lookup yields CDR1 SQVTM and CDR2 ANQGSEA. The V gene lost 7 bases and the J gene lost 10 bases, with 14 bases spanning the gap. The CDR3 is 11 residues long. CDR3 protein: CSAGTAREQFF. The CDR3, as DNA: TGCAGCGCGGGGACTGCCCGGGAGCAGTTCTTC.

The J gene is TRBJ1-1, the V gene TRBV19; 11 positions match TRBD1. Germline lookup yields CDR1 LNHDA and CDR2 SQIVND (reference sequence). The trim removed 3 bases at V and 0 bases at J, leaving 6 bases unmatched. The CDR3 consists of 17 residues. The DNA of the CDR3 is TGTGCCAGTAGTATGGACAGGGGGCTTTTCATGAACACTGAAGCTTTCTTT. It encodes CASSMDRGLFMNTEAFF. The whole variable domain, remainder taken from reference TRBV19 and TRBJ1-1, is DGGITQSPKYLFRKEGQNVTLSCEQNLNHDAMYWYRQDPGQGLRLIYYSQIVNDFQKGDIAEGYSVSREKKESFPLTVTSAQKNPTAFYLCASSMDRGLFMNTEAFFGQGTRLTVV.

The rearrangement links TRBV5-4 to TRBJ2-1; 8 bases align to TRBD2. Germline values: CDR1 SGHNT, CDR2 YYREEE (reference sequence). Trimming took 0 bases from V and 5 from J; bases not matched to a gene: 4. The CDR3 length is 15 residues. The CDR3 bases are TGTGCCAGCAGCTTGGAGTGGGGACTAGACAATGAGCAGTTCTTC. This translates into CASSLEWGLDNEQFF.

V gene TRBV5-1 combines with J gene TRBJ2-5; TRBD1 matches 8 bases. CDR3 length equals 14 residues. The germline CDR1 and CDR2 sequences are SGHRS and YFSETQ. V was pared by 4 bases and J by 4 bases, with 6 bases of the junction left unmatched. CDR3: CASSRGQDGETQYF. CDR3 bases: TGCGCCAGCAGCCGGGGACAGGACGGAGAGACCCAGTACTTC.

This chain joins TRBV21-1 and TRBJ1-4. TRBV21-1 is deemed a pseudogene. This CDR3 contains 16 residues. The CDR3 region is CASTPASPYAKEKLFF. In DNA, the CDR3 is TGTGCCAGCACCCCTGCCTCCCCGTACGCGAAGGAAAAACTGTTTTTT.

The chain carries TRBV7-8 and TRBJ1-2, with a possible D match to TRBD1 (5 bases). Looked up from germline, CDR1 is SGHVS and CDR2 is FQNEAQ. The CDR3 is 13 residues long. Trimming removed 2 bases at V and 7 bases at J, with 11 bases between. In DNA, the CDR3 is TGTGCCAGCAGCTTATTGCAGGGATCTGGCTACACCTTC. Translated: CASSLLQGSGYTF.

The chain employs TRBV25-1 and TRBJ1-6; 9 bases fit TRBD1. In germline, CDR1 is MGHDK, CDR2 SYGVNS. The CDR3 runs to 14 residues. V lost 4 bases and J lost 7; bases outside the gene matches: 2. The CDR3 bases are TGTGCCAGCAGTGTGGGACAGGGAAATTCACCCCTCCACTTT. The encoded protein is CASSVGQGNSPLHF.

The chain carries TRBV11-3 and TRBJ2-7, with D possibly being TRBD1 (6 bases). Trimming pared 3 bases from V and 5 bases from J, leaving 11 bases between. The CDR3 is 13 amino acids. From germline, CDR1 is SGHNT and CDR2 YENEEA. For the CDR3, the DNA is TGTGCCAGCAGCTTTTCAGGGGCGGACGAGCAGTACTTC. This translates into CASSFSGADEQYF. Drawing the rest from reference TRBV11-3 and TRBJ2-7, the complete variable domain is EAGVVQSPRYKIIEKKQPVAFWCNPISGHNTLYWYLQNLGQGPELLIRYENEEAVDDSQLPKDRFSAERLKGVDSTLKIQPAELGDSAVYLCASSFSGADEQYFGPGTRLTVT.

The rearrangement links TRBV5-6 to TRBJ1-6, with no clear D. CDR1 SGHDT and CDR2 YYEEEE come from the germline V gene. The CDR3 has 13 residues. V was trimmed by 2 bases and J by 10 bases, leaving 10 bases between them. CDR3 nucleotide sequence: TGTGCCAGCAGCTTCGTGGGGAGGTCACCCCTCCACTTT. Encoded protein: CASSFVGRSPLHF.

The genes are TRBV30 and TRBJ1-4, with 8 bases identical to TRBD1. Germline lookup yields CDR1 GTSNPN and CDR2 SVGIG (reference sequence). This CDR3 is built from 16 residues. The V gene end was trimmed by 6 bases and the J gene end by 5 bases; junction bases not matched to a gene: 14. The chain's CDR3 is CACTNWLTGENEKLFF. The CDR3, as DNA: TGTGCCTGCACGAACTGGCTGACAGGGGAAAATGAAAAACTGTTTTTT.

This clone was seen more than once but under ten times. This chain connects TRBV4-1 to TRBJ1-1; tentatively, D is TRBD1 (6 bases). There are 12 residues in the CDR3. Looked up from germline, CDR1 is MGHRA and CDR2 is YSYEKL. Deletions cut 3 bases from V and 11 bases from J, with 13 bases between. In DNA form, the CDR3 reads TGCGCCAGCAGCCACATCGACAGGAACGCTTTCTTT. Amino acids: CASSHIDRNAFF.

This sequence joins TRBV27 and TRBJ2-5; D tentatively fits TRBD1 or TRBD2 (5 bases each). The CDR3 has 13 amino acids. Deletions cut 5 bases from V and 3 bases from J, with 10 bases between. Germline assignment: CDR1 MNHEY and CDR2 SMNVEV (reference sequence). For the CDR3, the DNA is TGTGCCAGCAGTCGCCTGGGGGAAGAGACCCAGTACTTC. Its protein is CASSRLGEETQYF.

V gene TRBV7-9 combines with J gene TRBJ2-3, with TRBD2 as a possible D gene (6 bases). Germline V gives CDR1 SEHNR, CDR2 FQNEAQ (reference sequence). The V gene lost 1 base and the J gene lost 3 bases, with 8 bases spanning the gap. CDR3 length: 14 residues. The CDR3 DNA reads as TGTGCCAGCAGCTTAGGTCGGGGGACAGATACGCAGTATTTT. Translating it yields CASSLGRGTDTQYF.

This clone was counted a few times. The genes are TRBV11-1 and TRBJ2-7, with D possibly TRBD2 on 7 matching bases. The V and J ends lost 5 bases and 6 bases respectively, with 20 bases between them. The CDR3 length is 15 residues. The germline V gene encodes CDR1 SGHAT and CDR2 FQDESV (reference sequence). CDR3 sequence: CASSPGAGALTEQYF. The CDR3 DNA follows: TGTGCCAGCAGCCCGGGGGCGGGGGCCCTCACCGAGCAGTACTTC.

In this sample, this clone turned up a few times. J is TRBJ2-7 and V is TRBV4-2, with D perhaps TRBD2 (6 bases). The CDR3 consists of 13 residues. V gave up 3 bases and J gave up 6 bases, with 12 bases separating them. Germline CDR1 reads LGHNA; CDR2 reads YNFKEQ. DNA of the CDR3: TGTGCCAGCAGCCAGGGGACTCCTAGCGAGCAGTACTTC. Translation gives CASSQGTPSEQYF.

This chain uses TRBV5-1 with TRBJ1-2; D is unresolved. V lost 4 bases, J lost 4 bases, and 11 bases lay in between. The V gene's germline CDR1 is SGHRS and CDR2 YFSETQ. The CDR3 covers 13 residues. CDR3 bases: TGCGCCAGCAGCGCGGACGGATCCTATGGCTACACCTTC. Protein product: CASSADGSYGYTF.

This clone is a singleton in its sample. The genes are TRBV11-2 and TRBJ1-1; the match to TRBD1 covers 7 bases. Germline V CDR1 and CDR2: SGHAT, FQNNGV. This CDR3 has 14 amino acids. The V gene end was trimmed by 2 bases and the J gene end by 5 bases; junction bases not matched to a gene: 5. The CDR3 here is CASSLTGERTEAFF. The CDR3 DNA follows: TGTGCCAGCAGCTTAACAGGGGAGAGGACTGAAGCTTTCTTT.